Listed here are 6 T cell receptor beta chains from one sample, sequenced in a study of blood T cell repertoires in COVID-19. Sequencing was performed with immunoSEQ multiplex PCR; in TCRdb, only in-frame clones are kept and a portion is missing. The sample includes roughly 310,000 clones, approximately 91% seen only once; the top ten take around a tenth. Sequences were obtained from PBMCs or T cells enriched from blood (not recorded which). The receptor set was obtained from a woman aged 40 to 50 who had recovered from COVID-19.

This sequence joins TRBV19 and TRBJ2-3, with TRBD1 matching 12 bases. Germline loops: CDR1 LNHDA, CDR2 SQIVND (reference sequence). V shed 5 bases and J 4 bases; nucleotides not matched to a gene: 7. This CDR3 is 16 amino acids long. In DNA, the CDR3 is TGTGCCAGTAGTTCGTGGGGGACAGGGGGCTCAGATACGCAGTATTTT. Translated, it gives CASSSWGTGGSDTQYF. The complete variable domain, with remaining parts taken from reference TRBV19 and TRBJ2-3, reads DGGITQSPKYLFRKEGQNVTLSCEQNLNHDAMYWYRQDPGQGLRLIYYSQIVNDFQKGDIAEGYSVSREKKESFPLTVTSAQKNPTAFYLCASSSWGTGGSDTQYFGPGTRLTVL.

This sequence joins TRBV5-4 and TRBJ1-5; a weak D match, TRBD1 (6 bases). Trimming cost V 3 bases and J 10 bases, with 17 bases left between them. This CDR3 is built from 14 residues. Germline CDR1 and CDR2: SGHNT and YYREEE (reference sequence). CDR3 region: CASSSGVVNEPQHF. The CDR3 DNA follows: TGTGCCAGCAGCTCAGGGGTTGTAAATGAACCCCAGCATTTT.

The rearrangement joins TRBV23-1 to TRBJ2-2; 7 bases are a match to TRBD1. TRBV23-1 is sorted into the ORF group, with uncertain function. The CDR3 runs to 18 residues. With 0 bases clipped from V and 3 bases from J, the junction kept 10 bases outside the gene matches. The CDR3 nucleotides are TGCGCCAGCAGTCAATCATCGACAGGCCAGGGGGACACCGGGGAGCTGTTTTTT. Translation gives CASSQSSTGQGDTGELFF.

J is TRBJ2-5 and V is TRBV5-1, with 11 nucleotides matching TRBD2. Germline V gives CDR1 SGHRS, CDR2 YFSETQ. V lost 0 bases and J lost 4; bases outside the gene matches: 2. The CDR3 spans 15 residues. CDR3 region: CASSLELAGAETQYF. CDR3 DNA sequence: TGCGCCAGCAGCTTGGAACTAGCGGGGGCAGAGACCCAGTACTTC.

The chain has TRBV10-3 and TRBJ2-3, with TRBD2 as a possible D gene (6 bases). Germline V lookup: CDR1 ENHRY, CDR2 SYGVKD. The CDR3 is 16 residues long. The V end was cut by 6 bases, the J end by 0 bases, with 16 bases between. The CDR3 region has the DNA TGTGCCATCAGCGAACCGGGGGAGACTAGCACAGATACGCAGTATTTT. Residues: CAISEPGETSTDTQYF.

The CDR3 here is CASSRSRDTEAFF. CDR3 nucleotide sequence: TGTGCCAGCAGCCGTAGCAGGGACACTGAAGCTTTCTTT. This chain connects TRBV6-2 or TRBV6-3 to TRBJ1-1; weak D call: TRBD1 (5 bases). Germline-derived CDR1 and CDR2 are MNHEY and SVGEGT. This CDR3 has 13 residues. Trimming removed 6 bases from V and 3 bases from J, with 11 bases in between.